The source of this T cell receptor (beta chain) is a study of shared clonotypes between healthy human individuals. Study at large: Aged 18 to 49, the donors were a couple of women and a few men.

The CDR3 sequence is 15 residues long. Germline V gene lookup returns CDR1 SGDLS and CDR2 YYNGEE. J was trimmed by 0 bases and V by 3 bases; bases with no gene match: 5. The table came from immunoSEQ multiplex PCR; TCRdb's copy has only in-frame clones and leaves some out. The sample holds hundreds of thousands of clones; around 96% are singletons and the top ten take 0.095% to 0.14%. In the naive CD8 group, cells lacked CD45RO and were positively selected for CCR7, so terminally differentiated effector memory CD45RA+ cells were left out. Sequences were obtained from naive CD8+ T cells sorted from blood. The sequence derives from a woman in her twenties or thirties in good health. The chain joins TRBV9 to TRBJ2-7, with 8 bases lining up with TRBD1. CDR3 DNA: TGTGCCAGCAGCGAGCGGACAGGGAGCTCCTACGAGCAGTACTTC. Protein sequence: CASSERTGSSYEQYF.